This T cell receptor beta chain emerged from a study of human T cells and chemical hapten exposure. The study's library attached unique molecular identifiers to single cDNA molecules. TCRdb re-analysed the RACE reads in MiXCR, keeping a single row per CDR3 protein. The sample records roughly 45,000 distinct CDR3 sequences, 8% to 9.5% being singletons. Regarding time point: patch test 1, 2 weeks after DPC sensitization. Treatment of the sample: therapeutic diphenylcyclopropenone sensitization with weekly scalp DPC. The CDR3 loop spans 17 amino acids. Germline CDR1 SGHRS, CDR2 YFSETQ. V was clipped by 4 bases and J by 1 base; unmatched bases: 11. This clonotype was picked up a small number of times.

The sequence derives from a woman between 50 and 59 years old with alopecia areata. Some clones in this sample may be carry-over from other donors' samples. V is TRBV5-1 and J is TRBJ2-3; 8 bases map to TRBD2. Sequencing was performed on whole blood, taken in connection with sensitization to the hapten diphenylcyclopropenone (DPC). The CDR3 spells CASSAIRSGDRTDTQYF. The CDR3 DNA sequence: TGCGCCAGCAGCGCCATCCGTAGCGGGGACCGCACAGATACGCAGTATTTT.